The 9 T cell receptor beta chains below were found in one sample sequenced in a study of cytomegalovirus exposure and HLA in healthy donors. PCR used 60 Vbeta primers and 13 Jbeta primers. Produced via immunoSEQ multiplex PCR; TCRdb's table is partial and in-frame only. The sample holds 95,000 to 150,000 clones; approximately 80% are singletons and the top ten take under 7%. The material sequenced was PBMCs. These receptors originate from a man younger than 35 in good health and CMV-seropositive.

Comments on this clone: The junction shows a germline mismatch at one end, possibly a read error. The chain links TRBV13 to TRBJ2-6; D might be TRBD1 (6 bases). The germline V gene encodes CDR1 PRHDT and CDR2 FYEKMQ (reference sequence). This CDR3 is built from 16 residues. The CDR3 DNA is TGTGCCAGCCGGGACACGGGCAGCTCTGGGGCCAACGGCCTGACTTTC. It yields the protein CASRDTGSSGANGLTF.

The chain uses TRBV5-6 and TRBJ1-4; tentatively, D is TRBD1 (5 bases). Germline V lookup: CDR1 SGHDT, CDR2 YYEEEE. The length of the CDR3 is 16 residues. Trimming stripped 2 bases from V and 7 bases from J, with 18 bases between. In nucleotides, the CDR3 is TGTGCCAGCAGCTTCCAGGGACTTTCTTGGGGTGAAAAACTGTTTTTT. Translating gives CASSFQGLSWGEKLFF.

Remarks on this clone: At one end the junction does not follow the germline gene, possibly because of a read error. The chain employs TRBV29-1 and TRBJ1-2, with D tentatively TRBD1 (5 bases). The length of the CDR3 is 15 residues. Germline assignment: CDR1 SQVTM and CDR2 ANQGSEA. CDR3 sequence: CSVEDPRGARYGHTF. CDR3 coding DNA: TGCAGCGTTGAAGACCCCCGCGGGGCTCGGTATGGCCACACCTTC.

The gene calls are TRBV5-1 and TRBJ1-2; 8 bases map to TRBD1. Germline values: CDR1 SGHRS, CDR2 YFSETQ. This CDR3 is built from 15 residues. Trimming took 0 bases from V and 2 from J; bases not matched to a gene: 3. The CDR3 DNA reads TGCGCCAGCAGCTTGGGGCAGGGGGCAAACTATGGCTACACCTTC. This codes for CASSLGQGANYGYTF.

This clone was seen only once. CDR3 in DNA: TGTGCCAGCAGCTTAACGGGGGGCCTGAACACCGGGGAGCTGTTTTTT. Residues: CASSLTGGLNTGELFF. This chain connects TRBV7-2 to TRBJ2-2; perhaps TRBD2 as D (7 bases). With 2 bases removed from V and 1 base from J, the gap between germline ends came to 11 bases. CDR1 and CDR2 from the germline V gene are SGHTA and FQGNSA. The CDR3 length is 16 residues.

V gene TRBV14 combines with J gene TRBJ1-1; 9 bases fit TRBD1. The V gene end was trimmed by 3 bases and the J gene end by 5 bases; junction bases not matched to a gene: 7. The CDR3 loop spans 15 amino acids. Germline V gene sequence: CDR1 SGHDN, CDR2 FVKESK. The CDR3 DNA is TGTGCCAGCAGCCATCGGACAGGGGCGAGTACTGAAGCTTTCTTT. Protein: CASSHRTGASTEAFF.

In this sample, this clone turned up a few times. The V call is TRBV19, the J call TRBJ1-4; 8 bases are shared with TRBD1. Germline trimming cut 6 bases from V and 8 bases from J; bases unmatched to any gene: 8. The CDR3 spans 14 residues. CDR1 and CDR2 (germline): LNHDA, SQIVND (reference sequence). CDR3 bases: TGTGCCAGTAGGCACAGGGGGAAAGGGGAAAAACTGTTTTTT. Amino acids: CASRHRGKGEKLFF. The full variable domain, with the rest looked up from reference TRBV19 and TRBJ1-4, is DGGITQSPKYLFRKEGQNVTLSCEQNLNHDAMYWYRQDPGQGLRLIYYSQIVNDFQKGDIAEGYSVSREKKESFPLTVTSAQKNPTAFYLCASRHRGKGEKLFFGSGTQLSVL.

The V gene is TRBV15, the J gene TRBJ2-5, with TRBD1 identical over 10 bases. The DNA end favors TRBJ2-7, so the J call may be wrong. Germline CDR1 is LNHNV and CDR2 is YYDKDF (reference sequence). The CDR3 spans 15 residues. The chain's CDR3 is CATSRGTGGSYEQYF. CDR3 coding DNA: TGTGCCACCAGCAGAGGGACAGGGGGTTCCTACGAGCAGTACTTC.

The chain recombines TRBV28 with TRBJ1-5; D remains unclear. The germline CDR1 and CDR2 sequences are MDHEN and SYDVKM. This CDR3 has 13 amino acids. Trimming shortened V by 8 bases and J by 5 bases, and 13 bases separated the two germline ends. The CDR3, as DNA: TGTGCCAGCGGGGAGGAGAAACATCAGCCCCAGCATTTT. Protein sequence: CASGEEKHQPQHF. Combining the CDR3 with reference TRBV28 and TRBJ1-5 gives the whole variable domain DVKVTQSSRYLVKRTGEKVFLECVQDMDHENMFWYRQDPGLGLRLIYFSYDVKMKEKGDIPEGYSVSREKKERFSLILESASTNQTSMYLCASGEEKHQPQHFGDGTRLSIL.